One TCR beta chain is described in this entry. The study assigned cohorts using participant-reported clinical history. The data were obtained in a study of blood T cell repertoires in COVID-19. In the authors' methods: Amplification with reference gene primers provided the estimates of nucleated cell counts. The protocol was immunoSEQ multiplex PCR, while the TCRdb copy is restricted to in-frame clones and leaves out a portion. The V and J calls and the clone size are those of that table, but D and trimming were determined from the DNA. The data contain approximately 240,000 clones, about 86% of them singletons. The CDR3 sequence is 15 residues long. With 1 base clipped from V and 7 bases from J, the junction kept 6 bases outside the gene matches. Germline loops: CDR1 SGHRS, CDR2 YFSETQ.

The J gene is TRBJ2-7, the V gene TRBV5-1, with 12 bases fitting TRBD1. The receptor was isolated from a woman aged 40 to 50 with acute COVID-19. Material: PBMCs or T cells enriched from blood (not recorded which). The CDR3 sequence is CASSLRDRGLGEQYF. The CDR3 DNA reads TGCGCCAGCAGCTTGCGGGACAGGGGGCTGGGGGAGCAGTACTTC. The entire variable domain, with the rest obtained from reference TRBV5-1 and TRBJ2-7, is as follows: KAGVTQTPRYLIKTRGQQVTLSCSPISGHRSVSWYQQTPGQGLQFLFEYFSETQRNKGNFPGRFSGRQFSNSRSEMNVSTLELGDSALYLCASSLRDRGLGEQYFGPGTRLTVT.